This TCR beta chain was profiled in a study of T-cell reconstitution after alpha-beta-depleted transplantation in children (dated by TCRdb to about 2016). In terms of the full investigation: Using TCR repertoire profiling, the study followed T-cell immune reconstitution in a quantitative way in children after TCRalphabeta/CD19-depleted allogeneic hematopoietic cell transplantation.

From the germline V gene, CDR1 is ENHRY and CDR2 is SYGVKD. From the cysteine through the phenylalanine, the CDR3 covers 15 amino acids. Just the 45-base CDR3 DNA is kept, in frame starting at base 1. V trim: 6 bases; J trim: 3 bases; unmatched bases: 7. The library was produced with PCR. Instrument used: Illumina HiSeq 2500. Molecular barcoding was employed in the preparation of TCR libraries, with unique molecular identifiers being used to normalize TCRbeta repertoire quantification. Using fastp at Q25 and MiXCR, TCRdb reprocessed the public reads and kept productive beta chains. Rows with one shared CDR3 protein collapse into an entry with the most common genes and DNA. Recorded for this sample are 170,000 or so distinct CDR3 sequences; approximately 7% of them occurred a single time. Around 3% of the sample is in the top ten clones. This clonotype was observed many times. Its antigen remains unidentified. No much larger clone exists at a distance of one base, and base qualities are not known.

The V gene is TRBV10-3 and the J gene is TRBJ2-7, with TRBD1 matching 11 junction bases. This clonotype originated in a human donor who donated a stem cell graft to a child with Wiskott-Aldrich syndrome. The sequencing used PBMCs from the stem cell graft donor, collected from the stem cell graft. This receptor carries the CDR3 CAISYSGTGGYEQYF. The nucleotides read TGTGCCATCAGCTACTCCGGGACAGGGGGCTACGAGCAGTACTTC.